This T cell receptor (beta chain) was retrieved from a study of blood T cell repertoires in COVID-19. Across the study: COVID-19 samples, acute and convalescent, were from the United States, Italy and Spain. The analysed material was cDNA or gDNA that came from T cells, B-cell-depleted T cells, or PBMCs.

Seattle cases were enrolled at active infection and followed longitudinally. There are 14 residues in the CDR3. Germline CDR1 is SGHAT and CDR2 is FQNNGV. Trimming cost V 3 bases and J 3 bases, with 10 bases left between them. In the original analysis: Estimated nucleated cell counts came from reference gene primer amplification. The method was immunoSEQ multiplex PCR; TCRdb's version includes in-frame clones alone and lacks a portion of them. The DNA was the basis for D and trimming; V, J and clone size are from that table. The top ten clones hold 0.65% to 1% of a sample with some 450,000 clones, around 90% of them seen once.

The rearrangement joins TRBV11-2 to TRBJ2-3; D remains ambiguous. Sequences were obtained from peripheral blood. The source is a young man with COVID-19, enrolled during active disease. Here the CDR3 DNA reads TGTGCCAGCAGCTTCCAAATTAGTACAGATACGCAGTATTTT. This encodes CASSFQISTDTQYF.